This T cell receptor beta chain was captured by sequencing in a study of cytomegalovirus exposure and HLA in healthy donors. Study details: Roughly 80 million unique TCRs from HLA-typed donors made up an early data release.

Broader study findings: In a later analysis, TCR beta V- and J-gene trimming was associated with a missense DCLRE1C variant. There were reportedly fewer N-insertions in an Asian-associated ancestry cluster than the roughly 670-donor mean, in a later analysis. In an earlier analysis, productive rearrangement rates for most beta V segments clustered near 90% or 30%.

Both 60 Vbeta primers and 13 Jbeta primers went into the PCR. Libraries were prepared by immunoSEQ multiplex PCR; TCRdb keeps only in-frame clonotypes and omits some of them. In the table there are 100,000 to 150,000 clones, about 76% of which are singletons. Notes on this clone: The antigen is unknown.

This CDR3 has 14 residues. Trimming cost V 3 bases and J 5 bases, with 11 bases left between them. Per germline, CDR1 SGHTA and CDR2 FQGNSA. J is TRBJ1-5 and V is TRBV7-2; a weak D match, TRBD1 (5 bases). The sequenced sample was PBMCs. This sequence was found in a man aged 18 to 29 in good health and CMV-seronegative. The CDR3 DNA reads as TGTGCCAGCAGCTTGGGTCGGGGGGATCAGCCCCAGCATTTT. It translates to CASSLGRGDQPQHF.